The 5 T cell receptor beta chains below were found in one sample sequenced in a study of blood T cell repertoires in COVID-19. This table comes from immunoSEQ multiplex PCR, and its TCRdb copy is limited to in-frame clones, with some not included. The data hold approximately 210,000 clones, with just over 85% observed a single time. Source material: peripheral blood. These receptors originate from a man in his forties or fifties with COVID-19, enrolled during active disease.

The chain recombines TRBV12-5 with TRBJ1-1; no clear D. CDR3 length equals 16 residues. Trimming took 3 bases from V and 0 from J, leaving 14 bases between them. Germline V gene data show CDR1 as LGHNT and CDR2 as FRNRAP. CDR3 DNA: TGTGCTAGTGGTTTCTTTGGAGGCCGACTGAACACTGAAGCTTTCTTT. Amino acid sequence: CASGFFGGRLNTEAFF.

The chain carries TRBV20-1 and TRBJ1-3; 11 bases fit TRBD1. Losses at the gene ends were 3 bases for V and 8 bases for J; bases not matched to a gene: 6. Germline assignment: CDR1 DFQATT and CDR2 SNEGSKA (reference sequence). CDR3 size: 14 residues. The CDR3, as DNA: TGCAGTGCTAGTACGGGACAGGGGGGTGACACCATATATTTT. Its protein is CSASTGQGGDTIYF.

The chain couples TRBV2 to TRBJ2-7, with 8 nucleotides matching TRBD2. This CDR3 region has 13 residues. Germline CDR1 and CDR2: SNHLY and FYNNEI. V trimming: 6 bases; J trimming: 6 bases; junction bases outside the gene matches: 7. CDR3 nucleotide sequence: TGTGCCAGCAGGGAGGGACTAGTTGGCGAGCAGTACTTC. This sequence encodes CASREGLVGEQYF.

The rearrangement joins TRBV7-3 to TRBJ2-6; TRBD1 might be the D (6 bases). CDR3 length equals 15 residues. V was cut by 6 bases and J by 4 bases, with 13 bases left in between. The germline V gene has CDR1 SGHTA and CDR2 FQGTGA. The CDR3 loop is CASSRTGSGANVLTF. CDR3 in DNA: TGTGCCAGCAGTCGTACAGGGTCCGGGGCCAACGTCCTGACTTTC.

The J gene is TRBJ1-5, the V gene TRBV10-3, with 7 bases aligning to TRBD1. The V and J ends lost 6 bases and 0 bases, in that order; junction bases with no gene match: 14. This CDR3 contains 18 residues. Germline V gene data show CDR1 as ENHRY and CDR2 as SYGVKD. The CDR3 region has the DNA TGTGCCATCAGCCCGGAGACAGGGCGTAGTTATAGCAATCAGCCCCAGCATTTT. This encodes CAISPETGRSYSNQPQHF.